This TCR beta chain was profiled in a study of early T cells in non-severe SARS-CoV-2 infection. Overall study: Sequencing of unsorted whole blood was done on bulk RNA, leaving chains unpaired.

This clonotype has a count of ten or more. The CDR3 has 13 residues. CDR1 is SQVTM and CDR2 is ANQGSEA in the germline V gene. J was trimmed by 7 bases and V by 2 bases; bases with no gene match: 5. Individual cDNA molecules carried attached unique molecular identifiers. TCRdb ran MiXCR on the 5' RACE reads and lists one entry per CDR3 protein. Counted here are tens of thousands of distinct CDR3 sequences, roughly 13% occurring once; the ten biggest clones make up less than 1.5%. The V call is TRBV29-1, the J call TRBJ1-2, with 9 nucleotides matching TRBD1. This TCR derives from an adult who was a healthcare worker with PCR-confirmed SARS-CoV-2 infection or an uninfected control (not recorded which). The sequencing input was whole blood. The CDR3 sequence is CSVEPGTGLGYTF. The CDR3 bases are TGCAGCGTTGAACCCGGGACAGGGCTTGGCTACACCTTC.